This TCR beta chain emerged from a study of T cell changes during pregnancy in multiple sclerosis. Clones were sequenced by immunoSEQ multiplex PCR, and TCRdb holds only the in-frame ones, with some missing. The profile shows under 55,000 clones, over 80% of them singletons. The CDR3 is 15 amino acids. V was pared by 8 bases and J by 3 bases, with 18 bases between. V usage is TRBV23-1 and J usage is TRBJ2-3; weak D call: TRBD2 (7 bases). TRBV23-1 is known as an ORF, though its function is uncertain. This material consisted of CD8+ T cells from peripheral blood mononuclear cells, taken after pregnancy. This TCR was recovered from a female donor with multiple sclerosis, enrolled in a pregnancy study. The CDR3 loop reads CASGLPGGRTDTQYF. The DNA of the CDR3 is TGCGCCAGCGGCCTACCGGGGGGCCGGACAGATACGCAGTATTTT.